Reported below is one T cell receptor beta chain. The record originates from a study of blood T cell repertoires in COVID-19. Each participant's cohort was designated according to participant-reported clinical history. With 4 bases clipped from V and 6 bases from J, the junction kept 6 bases outside the gene matches. Per germline, CDR1 SGHRS and CDR2 YFSETQ. The CDR3 spans 14 residues. Sequenced by immunoSEQ multiplex PCR; TCRdb stores in-frame clones only, minus some. The sample records under 450,000 clones, 80% to 85% being singletons. The sequencing input was PBMCs or T cells enriched from blood (not recorded which). This sequence joins TRBV5-1 and TRBJ1-3; TRBD1 agrees at 8 bases. This TCR was sampled from a woman in her forties or fifties who had recovered from COVID-19. CDR3 sequence (DNA): TGCGCCAGCAGCCCGGACAGGGAGCTAAACACCATATATTTT. Its protein is CASSPDRELNTIYF.